This TCR beta chain stems from a study of monozygotic twins with inflammatory bowel disease. Germline values: CDR1 SGHRS, CDR2 YFSETQ. The CDR3 extends over 19 amino acids. Used for each TCR library was about 3,800 ng of total RNA. TCRdb reprocessed the 5' RACE reads and reports one entry per CDR3 protein, with no DNA. The listing records 150,000 or so distinct CDR3 sequences. Sequencing used blood. The receptor was isolated from a human donor with ulcerative colitis or Crohn's disease, or a healthy co-twin of an affected twin (not recorded which). The J gene is TRBJ2-6, the V gene TRBV5-1. The CDR3 protein is CASSLALAKTTSGANVLTF.